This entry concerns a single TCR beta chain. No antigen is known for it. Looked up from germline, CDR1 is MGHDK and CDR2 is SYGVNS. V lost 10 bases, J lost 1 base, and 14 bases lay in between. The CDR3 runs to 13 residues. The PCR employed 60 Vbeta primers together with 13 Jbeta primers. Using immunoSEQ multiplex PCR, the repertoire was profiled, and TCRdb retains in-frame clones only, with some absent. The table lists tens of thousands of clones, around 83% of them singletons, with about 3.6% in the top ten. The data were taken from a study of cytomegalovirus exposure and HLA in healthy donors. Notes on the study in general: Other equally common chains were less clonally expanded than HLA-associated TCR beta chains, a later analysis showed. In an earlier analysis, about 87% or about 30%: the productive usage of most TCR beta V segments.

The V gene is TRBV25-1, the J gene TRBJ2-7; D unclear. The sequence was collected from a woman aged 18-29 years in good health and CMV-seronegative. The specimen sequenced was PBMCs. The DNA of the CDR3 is TGTGCCACCTACTCCGACACGTCCTACGAGCAGTACTTC. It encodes CATYSDTSYEQYF.